This TCR beta chain was found in a study of identical twins. Points from the study as a whole: In drawing conclusions, the study used cross-sectional statistical analysis and did not follow the same donors.

With regard to this clonotype: The antigen remains undetermined.

MiXCR was run by TCRdb on the 5' RACE reads, yielding one entry per CDR3 protein. The sample includes roughly 260,000 distinct CDR3 sequences, roughly 13% of them seen just once. This CDR3 is built from 18 residues. V was pared by 1 base and J by 0 bases, with 19 bases between. The germline CDR1 and CDR2 sequences are DFQATT and SNEGSKA (reference sequence). Sequenced material: memory (CD45RO+) T cells sorted from blood. The sequence was obtained from a woman between 18 and 29 years old in good health. The chain joins TRBV20-1 to TRBJ2-1, with no clear D. The CDR3 DNA follows: TGCAGTGCTAGAGGGGCCCCTCTGGGCAAAAGCTCCTACAATGAGCAGTTCTTC. Protein sequence: CSARGAPLGKSSYNEQFF.